Following are 9 T cell receptor beta chains from one sample sequenced in a study of tumor and adjacent non-tumor tissue in lung cancer. A modified ARM-PCR protocol with three rounds of nested PCR amplified TCRbeta. TCRdb re-called the multiplex PCR reads with MiXCR, one entry per CDR3 protein. The table records fewer than 120,000 distinct CDR3 sequences, 84% of them present only once. RNA was extracted from bulk tissue without any cell sorting. The specimen was lung tumor tissue. The receptors here all came from a man in his 70s with non-small cell lung cancer.

Of note for this clonotype: The germline gene is not matched at one end of the junction; a read error may be the cause. This sequence joins TRBV28 and TRBJ1-1; D ambiguous. Germline CDR1 reads MDHEN; CDR2 reads SYDVKM. The CDR3 covers 15 residues. This chain's CDR3 is CTSSRRHGVRTEAFF. The DNA for the CDR3 is TGTACCAGCAGCCGTCGACATGGAGTACGGACTGAAGCTTTCTTT.

Remarks on this clonotype: A read error is likely, as this CDR3 ends without the conserved phenylalanine or tryptophan. The DNA is left out, because the CDR3 cannot be placed on it with certainty; the CDR3 is given as TCRdb lists it. CDR3 sequence reads: CSVPDRFQETHYS. This chain uses TRBV29-1 with TRBJ2-5. 13 amino acids form the CDR3, both terminal residues included. Germline CDR1 SQVTM, CDR2 ANQGSEA.

Notes on this clonotype: A junction boundary mismatches the germline segment, possibly from a read error. This sequence joins TRBV7-9 and TRBJ1-2, with D possibly matching TRBD1 (6 bases). The germline CDR1 and CDR2 sequences are SEHNR and FQNEAQ (reference sequence). There are 15 residues in the CDR3. CDR3 region: CASSVRQVDNYGCTF. The DNA of the CDR3 is TGTGCCAGCAGCGTCAGACAGGTGGATAACTATGGCTGCACCTTC.

This clonotype has a single count. The gene calls are TRBV5-5 and TRBJ2-1; perhaps TRBD2 as D (5 bases). CDR3 size: 16 residues. V was clipped by 4 bases and J by 1 base, with 15 bases between them. Germline CDR1 is SGHKS and CDR2 is YYEKEE (reference sequence). CDR3 DNA: TGTGCCAGCAGCCTTTTTCCGGGGATTTCCTACAATGAGCAGTTCTTC. It is translated as CASSLFPGISYNEQFF.

Turning to this clonotype: The CDR3 carries no conserved terminal phenylalanine or tryptophan, so it likely arises from a read error. J is TRBJ1-1 and V is TRBV29-1; 9 nucleotides agree with TRBD1. The CDR3 has 14 amino acids. V dropped 5 bases and J dropped 4; count of bases not matched to a gene: 8. Germline lookup yields CDR1 SQVTM and CDR2 ANQGSEA. In nucleotides, the CDR3 is TGCAGCGTTCAACAGGGGGCTGCTGGCACTGAAGCTTTCTCT. Its translation: CSVQQGAAGTEAFS.

This sequence joins TRBV12-3 or TRBV12-4 and TRBJ1-6, with D tentatively TRBD1 (5 bases). The CDR3 extends over 13 amino acids. Trimming shortened V by 8 bases and J by 10 bases, and 15 bases separated the two germline ends. CDR3 protein: CASCPDPGSPLHF. The DNA for the CDR3 is TGTGCCAGCTGTCCGGATCCAGGGTCACCCCTCCACTTT.

V is TRBV11-3 and J is TRBJ2-1; the match to TRBD2 covers 14 bases. From germline, CDR1 is SGHNT and CDR2 YENEEA. The CDR3 runs 17 residues. The J segment lost 12 bases and the V segment lost 5 bases, leaving 15 bases of the junction unmatched. The CDR3 is CASSLIGTSGGYDVQFF. CDR3 nucleotides: TGTGCCAGCAGCCTCATAGGGACTAGCGGGGGCTACGATGTGCAGTTCTTC.

The V and J genes are TRBV6-5 and TRBJ1-2, with D uncertain. Looked up from germline, CDR1 is MNHEY and CDR2 is SVGAGI. The CDR3 totals 13 residues. The CDR3 region has the DNA TGTGCAATCTCGCGAGGACCGGACTATGGCTACACCTTC. Protein product: CAISRGPDYGYTF.

This clonotype was seen at least ten times. The chain uses TRBV20-1 and TRBJ2-5; D is unresolved. V was pared by 0 bases and J by 1 base, with 6 bases between. This CDR3 has 13 residues. CDR1 is DFQATT, CDR2 SNEGSKA, per germline (reference sequence). The DNA for the CDR3 is TGCAGTGCTAGAGATGGACCCCAAGAGACCCAGTACTTC. Translated: CSARDGPQETQYF.